A single sample is the source of the 2 T cell receptor beta chains below, sequenced in a study of CD8+ T cells in alopecia areata. Following extraction, RNA underwent reverse transcription to cDNA, which served as the sequencing template. TCRdb's copy holds only in-frame clones and misses some; the assay was immunoSEQ multiplex PCR. The data contain 170,000 or so clones, roughly 53% of them singletons. Treatment here: oral pan-JAK inhibitor, 5-10 mg twice daily. Here the sequenced sample was CD8+ T cells sorted from blood, taken at week 24, from a patient treated with tofacitinib. The source is a human donor with alopecia areata.

The chain employs TRBV5-6 and TRBJ1-2; perhaps TRBD1 as D (5 bases). V gave up 0 bases and J gave up 1 base, with 19 bases separating them. CDR1 is SGHDT, CDR2 YYEEEE, per germline. The CDR3 has 18 residues. The CDR3: CASSLASQLGTYNYGYTF. As DNA, the CDR3 is TGTGCCAGCAGCTTGGCGTCCCAACTTGGGACTTATAACTATGGCTACACCTTC. The whole variable domain, remainder taken from reference TRBV5-6 and TRBJ1-2, is DAGVTQSPTHLIKTRGQQVTLRCSPKSGHDTVSWYQQALGQGPQFIFQYYEEEERQRGNFPDRFSGHQFPNYSSELNVNALLLGDSALYLCASSLASQLGTYNYGYTFGSGTRLTVV.

CDR3 protein: CARRAGPNQPQHF. DNA for the CDR3: TGTGCCAGACGGGCAGGGCCTAATCAGCCCCAGCATTTT. The J gene is TRBJ1-5, the V gene TRBV2; perhaps TRBD1 as D (5 bases). Germline CDR1 is SNHLY and CDR2 is FYNNEI. This CDR3 contains 13 residues. Trimming took 9 bases from V and 4 from J, leaving 13 bases between them.